This T cell receptor (beta chain) was observed in a study of radiotherapy plus CTLA-4 blockade in lung cancer. CDR1 MNHEY and CDR2 SVGAGI come from the germline V gene. V was shortened by 0 bases and J by 4 bases, with 7 bases between the two germline ends. The CDR3 sequence is 13 residues long. TCRdb's table, derived via immunoSEQ multiplex PCR, lists solely in-frame clones and lacks some. The table has approximately 80,000 clones, roughly 74% seen once; the top ten hold roughly 9.8%. The receptor was isolated from a human donor with non-small cell lung cancer whose response to radiotherapy plus ipilimumab could not be evaluated. Sequencing used peripheral blood, obtained from a patient treated with radiotherapy plus ipilimumab. The V and J genes are TRBV6-5 and TRBJ2-7; weak D call: TRBD1 (6 bases). In DNA, the CDR3 is TGTGCCAGCAGTTACTCGGACAGTTACGAGCAGTACTTC. Translated, it gives CASSYSDSYEQYF.